This paragraph covers one TCR beta chain sequence. Antigen: not known. These data come from a study of Ad26.COV2.S vaccination and SARS-CoV-2 variants. Study summary: Vaccine-arm donor from the placebo-controlled COV1001 Ad26.COV2.S trial.

CDR3 length equals 15 residues. The germline V gene has CDR1 LGHNA and CDR2 YSLEER. The V end lost 0 bases, the J end lost 2 bases, and 8 bases lay between the germline ends. Findings of the study overall: Vaccine and placebo recipients had comparable breadth of non-spike TCRs.

Indicated treatment: some 20 received Ad26.COV2.S at low or high dose, single or two shots; about 5 received placebo; per-sample allocation not given. Collection of samples fell on day 63 after the first vaccine or placebo injection. Wuhan-strain SARS-CoV-2 spike was expressed by the Ad26 vector that made up the vaccine. Sequencing used immunoSEQ multiplex PCR; TCRdb keeps in-frame clones, though not all of them. The table records some 250,000 clones, roughly 90% of them present only once. This chain uses TRBV4-3 with TRBJ1-3; the D gene is possibly TRBD1 (6 bases). The sequences come from peripheral blood, collected in a trial of Ad26.COV2.S vaccine versus placebo. The TCR sequence derives from a person aged 18-65 years who received the Ad26.COV2.S COVID-19 vaccine or a placebo. In nucleotides, the CDR3 is TGCGCCAGCAGCCAAGAAGGGGGGGCTGGAAACACCATATATTTT. This translates into CASSQEGGAGNTIYF.